The clone carrying this T cell receptor (beta chain) showed up just a few times. The antigen is unknown. Through a sample-barcoded 5' primer and a J-beta primer mix, a second PCR was run for roughly 6 to 12 cycles. One entry per CDR3 protein results from TCRdb running MiXCR on the 5' RACE reads. The sample consists of around 1,900,000 distinct CDR3 sequences, 30% to 40% of them appearing once. The record originates from a study of blood T cells in healthy people across ages. Study conclusions and caveats: Because sorting was not performed, PBMCs prevented conclusive naive versus antigen-experienced comparison.

The V end was cut by 5 bases, the J end by 7 bases, with 12 bases between. CDR1 SGHVS and CDR2 FNYEAQ come from the germline V gene. The CDR3 totals 13 residues. The clonotype was recovered from a human donor in good health. The sample taken for sequencing was blood. The chain uses TRBV7-6 and TRBJ1-5; D remains ambiguous. CDR3 DNA sequence: TGTGCCAGCAGCGGTTTCGGGGAACAGCCCCAGCATTTT. Translating gives CASSGFGEQPQHF.